A selection of T cell receptor beta chains follows, all from one sample in a study of T cells in Graves' hyperthyroidism and ophthalmopathy. MiXCR was run by TCRdb on the multiplex PCR reads, yielding one entry per CDR3 protein. The repertoire consists of around 190,000 distinct CDR3 sequences, with around a sixth occurring once and the leading ten covering about 56%. Sequencing was carried out using blood. The receptors here all came from a woman aged 50 to 60 with Graves' hyperthyroidism. Both conserved end residues are part of each CDR3. The D gene is left open where the match is weak. Size values are once, few and many counts, or a class for expanded clones, and some rows have none.

>TRBV29-1|NA|NA|TRBJ1-2|14
TGCAGCGTTGAAGAAGGACGAGGGGGCTATGGCTACACCTTC
CSVEEGRGGYGYTF
>TRBV19|NA|NA|TRBJ1-4|12
TGTGCCAGTAGTATTAGTACAAAAAAACTGTTTTTT
CASSISTKKLFF
>TRBV28|NA|NA|TRBJ1-1|12
TGTGCCAGCGGCTGGAGGGGCACTGAAGCTTTCTTT
CASGWRGTEAFF
>TRBV20-1|NA|NA|TRBJ2-7|15
TGCAGTGCTAGACCTGTCAGGGAAAGATCCTACGAGCAGTGCTTC
CSARPVRERSYEQCF
>TRBV15|NA|NA|TRBJ1-4|14
TGTGCCACCAGCAGAGTTCGCAGGGAGGAAAAACTGTTTTTT
CATSRVRREEKLFF
>TRBV6-1|NA|few|TRBJ1-3|14
TGTGCCAGCACCCCAGGGGACTCTGGAAACACCATATATTTT
CASTPGDSGNTIYF
>TRBV30|NA|NA|TRBJ2-1|15
TGTGCCAGCAGTGACTCACAGGGACCCTACAATGAGCAGTTCTTC
CASSDSQGPYNEQFF
>TRBV27|NA|many|TRBJ2-5|15
TGTGCCAGCAGTTCGCTTAGCGGATTTCAGGGGACCCAGTACTTC
CASSSLSGFQGTQYF
>TRBV6-1|TRBD2|many|TRBJ2-1|17
TGTGCCAGCACTCCGGGACTAGCGGGTATCTCCTACAATGAGCAGTTCTTC
CASTPGLAGISYNEQFF
>TRBV7-3|TRBD1|NA|TRBJ1-5|19
TGTGCCAGCAGCTCCGACAGGGTCCCCTCGGAATGGAGCAATCAGCCCCAGCATTTT
CASSSDRVPSEWSNQPQHF
>TRBV18|NA|many|TRBJ2-3|14
TGTGCCAGCTCGTCCAGAGAAGGCACAGATACGCAGTATTTT
CASSSREGTDTQYF
>TRBV30|TRBD2|many|TRBJ2-7|17
TGTGCCTGGAGCGGGACTAGCGGGAGGCCCACTGACTACGAGCAGTACTTC
CAWSGTSGRPTDYEQYF
>TRBV7-3|TRBD1|NA|TRBJ2-7|15
TGTGCCAGCAGCGCCGGACAGGCCTTTATCTACGAGCAGTACTTC
CASSAGQAFIYEQYF
>TRBV27|NA|NA|TRBJ2-1|19
TGTGCCAGCAGTCCGGGACTGGCCGTTGAGTTTACGCTATACAATGAGCAGTTCTTC
CASSPGLAVEFTLYNEQFF
>TRBV11-3|TRBD2|NA|TRBJ2-1|15
TGTGCCAGCAGCTTAGCTAGCGGGACTCTCAATGAGCAGTTCTTC
CASSLASGTLNEQFF
>TRBV24-1|NA|NA|TRBJ2-7|17
TGTGCCACCAGTGACTCGCGGGCCGGGACGGTCATGATGGAGCAGTACTTC
CATSDSRAGTVMMEQYF
>TRBV28|NA|few|TRBJ2-2|14
TGTGCCAGCACCATTCTGGAGGGCACCGGGGAGCTGTTTTTT
CASTILEGTGELFF
>TRBV11-3|NA|many|TRBJ1-1|14
TGTGCCAGCAGCTCCAGCGCGGGTGGCACTGAAGCTTTCTTT
CASSSSAGGTEAFF
>TRBV15|TRBD1|NA|TRBJ1-4|15
TGTGCCACCAGCACCAACAGGGGGGCTAATGAAAAACTGTTTTTT
CATSTNRGANEKLFF
>TRBV12-3/TRBV12-4|TRBD2|many|TRBJ2-7|14
TGTGCCAGCACCCGGACTAGCGGAAACTACGAGCAGTACTTC
CASTRTSGNYEQYF
>TRBV11-1|NA|NA|TRBJ2-1|14
TGTGCCAGCAGCTCGCGGGTTTCCTACAATGAGCAGTTCTTC
CASSSRVSYNEQFF
>TRBV20-1|NA|many|TRBJ2-1|12
TGCAGTGCTAGATCCGTGGGAAATGAGCAGTTCTTC
CSARSVGNEQFF
>TRBV29-1|TRBD2|few|TRBJ2-5|12
TGCAGCTCCCGCGGGAGGGCCGAGACCCAGTACTTC
CSSRGRAETQYF
>TRBV7-9|NA|many|TRBJ2-1|15
TGTGCCAGCAGTGTCGCAGGTAGGGGCACGGATGAGCAGTTCTTC
CASSVAGRGTDEQFF
>TRBV20-1|NA|many|TRBJ2-5|12
TGCAGTGCTAGCACAGGCCAAGAGACCCAGTACTTC
CSASTGQETQYF
>TRBV2|NA|many|TRBJ1-2|15
TGTGCCAGCTTGGAAGAGACAGGATCTTTCCCCGGCTACACCTTC
CASLEETGSFPGYTF
>TRBV28|TRBD2|few|TRBJ2-7|15
TGTGCCAGCAGCCCCCGAGGCGGGAGTCGTTACGAGCAGTACTTC
CASSPRGGSRYEQYF
>TRBV7-2|NA|many|TRBJ2-3|14
TGTGCCAGCAGCTTAGGACTAGAAACAGATACGCAGTATTTT
CASSLGLETDTQYF
>TRBV10-3|TRBD2|many|TRBJ2-1|17
TGTGCCATCAGTGACCCAGCGGGGCGAGAGATGGAGGATGAGCAGTTCTTC
CAISDPAGREMEDEQFF
>TRBV11-3|NA|NA|TRBJ2-4|15
TGTGCCAGCAGCTTAGCGGAGGGGCCCAAAAACATTCAGTACTTC
CASSLAEGPKNIQYF
>TRBV10-1|NA|once|TRBJ2-1|13
TGCGCCAGCAGTAATCGGGCGGGCCGTGAGCAGTTCTTC
CASSNRAGREQFF
>TRBV5-1|NA|NA|TRBJ1-1|15
TGCGCCAGCAGCGTGATCCCCGACAGCCCCACTGAAGCTTTCTTT
CASSVIPDSPTEAFF
>TRBV7-3|TRBD2|few|TRBJ2-1|15
TGTGCCAGCAGCCCAATCGATAGCGGGAGTAATGAGCAGTTCTTC
CASSPIDSGSNEQFF
>TRBV3-1|NA|NA|TRBJ1-2|14
TGTGCCAGCAGCCAGGGGGAGCCAGTCTATGGCTACACCTTC
CASSQGEPVYGYTF
>TRBV10-3|TRBD2|few|TRBJ2-3|16
TGTGCCATCAGTGACGGGACTAGCGGGACCCCAGATACGCAGTATTTT
CAISDGTSGTPDTQYF
>TRBV30|TRBD1|many|TRBJ1-1|13
TGTGCCTGGGACCCGGACAGGGCCACTGAAGCTTTCTTT
CAWDPDRATEAFF
>TRBV10-1|NA|many|TRBJ1-1|14
TGCGCCAGCAGTGAGTCGGCAGGGGACACTGAAGCTTTCTTT
CASSESAGDTEAFF
>TRBV28|TRBD1|many|TRBJ1-2|15
TGTGCCAGCAGACAAGGACAGGGGGCCGGGTATGGCTACACCTTC
CASRQGQGAGYGYTF
>TRBV6-6|TRBD2|few|TRBJ2-7|15
TGTGCCAGCAGTTACTCTGGTCAGCGGGACTACGAGCAGTACTTC
CASSYSGQRDYEQYF
>TRBV2|NA|NA|TRBJ2-1|12
TGTGCCAGACTAGCAGAGGGGAATGAGCAGTTCTTC
CARLAEGNEQFF
>TRBV18|TRBD2|many|TRBJ2-4|15
TGTGCCAGCTCATCATCCGGGACTAAAAAAAACATTCAGTACTTC
CASSSSGTKKNIQYF
>TRBV30|TRBD2|NA|TRBJ2-1|16
TGTGCCTGGAGTGTACGTCTAGCGGGGGGATACAATGAGCAGTTCTTC
CAWSVRLAGGYNEQFF